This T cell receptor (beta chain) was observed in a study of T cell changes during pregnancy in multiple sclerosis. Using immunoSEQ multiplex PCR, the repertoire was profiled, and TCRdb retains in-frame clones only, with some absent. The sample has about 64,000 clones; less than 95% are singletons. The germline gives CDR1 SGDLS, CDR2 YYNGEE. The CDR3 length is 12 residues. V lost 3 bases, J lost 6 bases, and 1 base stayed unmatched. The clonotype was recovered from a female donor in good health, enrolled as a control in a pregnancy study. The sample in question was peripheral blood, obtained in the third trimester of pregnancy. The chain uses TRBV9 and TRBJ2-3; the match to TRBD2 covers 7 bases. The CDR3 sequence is CASSAGGDTQYF. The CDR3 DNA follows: TGTGCCAGCAGCGCCGGGGGGGATACGCAGTATTTT. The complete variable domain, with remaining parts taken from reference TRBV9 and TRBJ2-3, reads DSGVTQTPKHLITATGQRVTLRCSPRSGDLSVYWYQQSLDQGLQFLIQYYNGEERAKGNILERFSAQQFPDLHSELNLSSLELGDSALYFCASSAGGDTQYFGPGTRLTVL.